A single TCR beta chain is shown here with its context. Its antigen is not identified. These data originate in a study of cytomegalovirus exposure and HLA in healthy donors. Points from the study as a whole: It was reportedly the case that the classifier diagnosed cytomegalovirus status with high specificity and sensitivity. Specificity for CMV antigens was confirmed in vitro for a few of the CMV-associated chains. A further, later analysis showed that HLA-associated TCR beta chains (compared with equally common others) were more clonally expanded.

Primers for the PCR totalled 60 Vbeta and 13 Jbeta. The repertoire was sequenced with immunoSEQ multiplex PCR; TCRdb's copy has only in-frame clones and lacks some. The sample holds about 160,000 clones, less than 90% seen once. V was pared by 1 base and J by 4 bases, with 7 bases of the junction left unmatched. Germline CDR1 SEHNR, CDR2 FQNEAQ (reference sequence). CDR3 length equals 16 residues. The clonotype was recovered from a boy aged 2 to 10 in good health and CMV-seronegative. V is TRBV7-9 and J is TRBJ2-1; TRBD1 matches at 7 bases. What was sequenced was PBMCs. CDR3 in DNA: TGTGCCAGCAGCTTAGGCCCGGGACAGACTTACAATGAGCAGTTCTTC. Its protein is CASSLGPGQTYNEQFF.